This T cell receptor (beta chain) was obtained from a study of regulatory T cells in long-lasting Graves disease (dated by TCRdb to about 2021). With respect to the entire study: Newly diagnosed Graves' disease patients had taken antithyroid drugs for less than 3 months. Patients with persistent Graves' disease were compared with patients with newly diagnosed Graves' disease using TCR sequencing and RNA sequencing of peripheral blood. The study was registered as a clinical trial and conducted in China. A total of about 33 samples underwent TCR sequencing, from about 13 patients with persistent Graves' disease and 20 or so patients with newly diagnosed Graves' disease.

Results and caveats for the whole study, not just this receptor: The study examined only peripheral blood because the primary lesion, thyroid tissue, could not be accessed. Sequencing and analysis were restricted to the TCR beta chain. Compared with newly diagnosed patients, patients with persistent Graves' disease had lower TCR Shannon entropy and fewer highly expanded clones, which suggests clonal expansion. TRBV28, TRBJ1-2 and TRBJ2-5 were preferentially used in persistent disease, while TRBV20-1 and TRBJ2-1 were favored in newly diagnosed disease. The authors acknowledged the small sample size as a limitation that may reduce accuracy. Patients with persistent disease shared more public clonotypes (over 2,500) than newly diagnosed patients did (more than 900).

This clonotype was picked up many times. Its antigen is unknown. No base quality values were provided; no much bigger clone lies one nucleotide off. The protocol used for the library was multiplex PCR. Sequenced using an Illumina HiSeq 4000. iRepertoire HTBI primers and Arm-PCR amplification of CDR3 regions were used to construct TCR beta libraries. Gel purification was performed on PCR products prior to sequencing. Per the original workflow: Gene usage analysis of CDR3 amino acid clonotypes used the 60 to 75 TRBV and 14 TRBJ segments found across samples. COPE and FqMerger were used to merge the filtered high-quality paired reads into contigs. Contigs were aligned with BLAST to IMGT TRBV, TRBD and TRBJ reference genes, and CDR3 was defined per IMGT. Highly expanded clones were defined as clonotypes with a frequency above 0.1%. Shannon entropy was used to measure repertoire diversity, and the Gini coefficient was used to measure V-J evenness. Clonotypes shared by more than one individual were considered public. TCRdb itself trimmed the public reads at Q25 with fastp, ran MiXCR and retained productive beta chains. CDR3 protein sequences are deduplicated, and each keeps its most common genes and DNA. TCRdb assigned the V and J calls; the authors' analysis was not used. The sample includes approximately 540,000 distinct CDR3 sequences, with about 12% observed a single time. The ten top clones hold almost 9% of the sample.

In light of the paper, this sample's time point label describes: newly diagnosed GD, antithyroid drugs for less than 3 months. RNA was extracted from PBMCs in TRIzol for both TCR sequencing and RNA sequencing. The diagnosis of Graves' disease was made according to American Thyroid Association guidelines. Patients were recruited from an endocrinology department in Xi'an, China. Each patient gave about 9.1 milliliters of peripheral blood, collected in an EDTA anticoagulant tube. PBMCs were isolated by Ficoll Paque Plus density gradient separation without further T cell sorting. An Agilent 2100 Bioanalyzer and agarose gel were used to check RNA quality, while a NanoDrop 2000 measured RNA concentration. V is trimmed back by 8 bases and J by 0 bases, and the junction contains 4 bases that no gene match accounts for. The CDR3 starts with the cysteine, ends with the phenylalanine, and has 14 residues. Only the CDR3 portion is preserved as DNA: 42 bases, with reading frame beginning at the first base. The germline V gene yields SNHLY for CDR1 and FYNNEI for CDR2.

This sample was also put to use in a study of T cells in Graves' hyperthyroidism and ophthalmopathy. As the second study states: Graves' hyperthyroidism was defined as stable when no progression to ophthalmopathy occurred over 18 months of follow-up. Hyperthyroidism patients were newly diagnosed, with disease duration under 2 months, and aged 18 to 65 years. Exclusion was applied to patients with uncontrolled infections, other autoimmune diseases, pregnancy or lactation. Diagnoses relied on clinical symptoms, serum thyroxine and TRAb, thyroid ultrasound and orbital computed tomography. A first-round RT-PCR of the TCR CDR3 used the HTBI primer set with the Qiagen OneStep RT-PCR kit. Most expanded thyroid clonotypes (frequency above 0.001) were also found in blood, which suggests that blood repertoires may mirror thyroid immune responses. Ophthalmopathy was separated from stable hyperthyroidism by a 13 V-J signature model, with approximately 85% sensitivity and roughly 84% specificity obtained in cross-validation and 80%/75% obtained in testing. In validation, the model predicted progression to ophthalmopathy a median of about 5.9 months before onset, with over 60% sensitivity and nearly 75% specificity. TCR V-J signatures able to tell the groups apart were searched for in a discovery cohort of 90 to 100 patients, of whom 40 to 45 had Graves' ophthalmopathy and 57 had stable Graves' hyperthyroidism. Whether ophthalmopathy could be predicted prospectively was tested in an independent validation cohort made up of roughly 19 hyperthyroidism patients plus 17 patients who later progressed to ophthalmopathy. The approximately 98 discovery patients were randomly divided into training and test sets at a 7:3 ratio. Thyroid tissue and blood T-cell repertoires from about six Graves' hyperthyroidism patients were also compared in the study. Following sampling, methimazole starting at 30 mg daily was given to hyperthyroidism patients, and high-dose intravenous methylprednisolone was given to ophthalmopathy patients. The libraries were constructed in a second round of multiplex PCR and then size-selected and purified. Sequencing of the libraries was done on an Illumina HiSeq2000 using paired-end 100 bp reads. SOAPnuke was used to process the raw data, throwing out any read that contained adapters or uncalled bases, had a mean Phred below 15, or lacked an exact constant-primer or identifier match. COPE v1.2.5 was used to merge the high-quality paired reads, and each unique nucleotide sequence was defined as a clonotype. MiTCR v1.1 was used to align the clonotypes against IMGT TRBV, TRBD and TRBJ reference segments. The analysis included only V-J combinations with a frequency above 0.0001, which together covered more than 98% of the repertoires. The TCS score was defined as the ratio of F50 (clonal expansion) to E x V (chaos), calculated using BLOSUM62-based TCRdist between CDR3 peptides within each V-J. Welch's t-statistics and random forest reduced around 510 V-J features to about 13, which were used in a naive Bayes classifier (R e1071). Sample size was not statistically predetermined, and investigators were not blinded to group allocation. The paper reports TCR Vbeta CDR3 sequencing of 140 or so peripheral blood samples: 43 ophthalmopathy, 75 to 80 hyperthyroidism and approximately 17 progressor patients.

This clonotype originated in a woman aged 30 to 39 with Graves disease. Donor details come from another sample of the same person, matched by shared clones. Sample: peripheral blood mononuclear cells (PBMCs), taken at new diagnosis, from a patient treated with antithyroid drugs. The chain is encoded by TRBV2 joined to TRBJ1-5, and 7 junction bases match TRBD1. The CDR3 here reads CASQGVNSNQPQHF. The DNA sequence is TGTGCCAGCCAGGGGGTAAATAGCAATCAGCCCCAGCATTTT.